Listed below are T cell receptor beta chains from one sample, sequenced in a study of cytomegalovirus exposure and HLA in healthy donors. The table came from immunoSEQ multiplex PCR; TCRdb's copy has only in-frame clones and leaves some out. The sample includes roughly 180,000 clones, about four fifths of them seen just once. The sample taken for sequencing was PBMCs. All receptors derive from a man younger than 45 in good health and CMV-seronegative. The CDR3 runs from the conserved cysteine through the conserved F or W. D genes are given only for firm matches. Expanded clones are given a class, and other clones once, few, many or no size at all.

v_call	cdr3_length	j_call	d_call	clone_size	cdr3_nt	cdr3_aa
TRBV5-8	14	TRBJ1-2	TRBD1	-	TGTGCCAGCAGCTACCCCGACAGGGAGGTAGGCTACACCTTC	CASSYPDREVGYTF
TRBV7-9	13	TRBJ2-3	TRBD1	-	TGTGCCAGCCGCACAGGGGAGACAGATACGCAGTATTTT	CASRTGETDTQYF
TRBV5-4	16	TRBJ2-3	TRBD2	-	TGTGCCAGCAGCTTGGGACTAGCGGGTTCGAGGGATACGCAGTATTTT	CASSLGLAGSRDTQYF
TRBV6-5	16	TRBJ1-4	TRBD1	few	TGTGCCAGCAGTTTAACTGGACAGGGCGCTGGCGAAAAACTGTTTTTT	CASSLTGQGAGEKLFF
TRBV2	15	TRBJ2-1	-	-	TGTGCCAGCAGTGAGGGCGGGGACTCCTACAATGAGCAGTTCTTC	CASSEGGDSYNEQFF
TRBV7-8	15	TRBJ2-3	TRBD2	-	TGTGCCAGCAGCTTAGGACTAGCGATTACAGATACGCAGTATTTT	CASSLGLAITDTQYF
TRBV6-1	14	TRBJ2-7	-	-	TGTGCCAGCAGCGGGGGACCGACCGCCTACGAGCAGTACTTC	CASSGGPTAYEQYF
TRBV5-5	14	TRBJ2-5	-	-	TGTGCCAGCAGCTTGGTCCTGGGGGCAGAGACCCAGTACTTC	CASSLVLGAETQYF
TRBV5-1	16	TRBJ1-2	-	-	TGCGCCAGCAGCTTGGGGGGTACAGGAATTAACTATGGCTACACCTTC	CASSLGGTGINYGYTF
TRBV2	14	TRBJ2-7	-	-	TGTGCCAGCAGTGGACTAATAACGCCCTACGAGCAGTACTTC	CASSGLITPYEQYF
TRBV5-4	14	TRBJ1-1	TRBD1	-	TGTGCCAGCAGCTTGCGACAGGGAAACACTGAAGCTTTCTTT	CASSLRQGNTEAFF
TRBV6-6	15	TRBJ2-3	TRBD2	-	TGTGCCAGCAGCTTTCTAGCGGCCTCAACAGATACGCAGTATTTT	CASSFLAASTDTQYF
TRBV4-3	14	TRBJ2-7	TRBD2	once	TGCGCCAGCAGCCAGAGGTTAGCGGGAGTCGAGCAGTACTTC	CASSQRLAGVEQYF
TRBV5-1	14	TRBJ1-1	TRBD1	-	TGCGCCAGCAGCGGAGGACAGGAGAACACTGAAGCTTTCTTT	CASSGGQENTEAFF
TRBV12-5	20	TRBJ1-1	-	-	TGTGCTAGTGGTTTGGTACAAGTTGTCAGGGGCAACCGACTGGGGTTTGAAGCTTTCTTT	CASGLVQVVRGNRLGFEAFF
TRBV5-1	15	TRBJ2-5	TRBD1	-	TGCGCCAGCAGCTTGACAGGGGGCCCCCAAGAGACCCAGTACTTC	CASSLTGGPQETQYF
TRBV5-6	13	TRBJ1-2	-	-	TGTGCCAGCAGTACGGGACACATCTATGGCTACACCTTC	CASSTGHIYGYTF
TRBV5-4	14	TRBJ2-7	-	once	TGTGCCAGCAGCTTGACAGGGAGAACCTACGAGCAGTACTTC	CASSLTGRTYEQYF
TRBV18	14	TRBJ1-4	TRBD1	-	TGTGCCAGCTCACGAGGGGGCTCCGGTGAAAAACTGTTTTTT	CASSRGGSGEKLFF
TRBV27	14	TRBJ2-3	TRBD1	-	TGTGCCAGCAGTGTCAGGGGGATCACAGATACGCAGTATTTT	CASSVRGITDTQYF
TRBV6-5	15	TRBJ2-7	-	once	TGTGCCAGCAGTTTCTGGGACACCGCCGGGTACGAGCAGTACTTC	CASSFWDTAGYEQYF
TRBV19	15	TRBJ2-7	-	-	TGTGCCAGTAGTATAGATCCAAACTACTCCTACGAGCAGTACTTC	CASSIDPNYSYEQYF
TRBV5-1	14	TRBJ2-1	TRBD2	-	TGCGCCAGCAGCCCCTTAAGCGGGAGGCACGAGCAGTTCTTC	CASSPLSGRHEQFF
TRBV2	19	TRBJ2-5	TRBD2	-	TGTGCCAGCAGCGGGGCCCTAGCGGGGGGCCTGGTTGTTAGAGAGACCCAGTACTTC	CASSGALAGGLVVRETQYF
TRBV28	12	TRBJ1-1	-	-	TGTGCCACTTACAGGTCTCCCCCTGAAGCTTTCTTT	CATYRSPPEAFF
TRBV7-9	13	TRBJ1-2	-	-	TGTGCCAGCAGCTTACAGGGTCCGGTTGGCTACACCTTC	CASSLQGPVGYTF
TRBV2	15	TRBJ2-2	TRBD2	few	TGTGCCAGCAGTGTCGGGCAGCGGGGCACCGGGGAGCTGTTTTTT	CASSVGQRGTGELFF
TRBV11-2	15	TRBJ2-7	-	-	TGTGCCAGCAGCTTAGTGACAGGTAATACCTACGAGCAGTACTTC	CASSLVTGNTYEQYF
TRBV25-1	15	TRBJ1-1	-	-	TGTGCCAGCAGTGAATCAGGGCGACCAAACACTGAAGCTTTCTTT	CASSESGRPNTEAFF
TRBV28	15	TRBJ1-6	-	-	TGTGCCAGCAGTTTTACAACAATCTATAATTCACCCCTCCACTTT	CASSFTTIYNSPLHF
TRBV28	17	TRBJ2-7	TRBD2	-	TGTGCCAGCAGATATGGAGTACATAGCGGGGTGTCAGGCGAGCAGTACTTC	CASRYGVHSGVSGEQYF
TRBV29-1	14	TRBJ2-3	TRBD1	-	TGCAGCGTTGAACCAGGGGGTAGCACAGATACGCAGTATTTT	CSVEPGGSTDTQYF
TRBV6-1	14	TRBJ2-3	TRBD1	-	TGTGCCAGCAGATACAGGGGGGAAGCAGATACGCAGTATTTT	CASRYRGEADTQYF
TRBV11-2	16	TRBJ2-2	TRBD1	-	TGTGCCAGCAGCTATGGACAGGGGGTTTTGTCCGGGGAGCTGTTTTTT	CASSYGQGVLSGELFF
TRBV19	12	TRBJ2-4	-	-	TGTGCCAGTAGGGACACGGAAAACATTCAGTACTTC	CASRDTENIQYF
TRBV5-1	15	TRBJ2-7	TRBD2	-	TGCGCCAGCAGCCTGGGACTAGCGGGGGTGCGCGAGCAGTACTTC	CASSLGLAGVREQYF
TRBV19	14	TRBJ1-5	-	-	TGTGCCAGTAGTATAGTCGTCAGGAATCAGCCCCAGCATTTT	CASSIVVRNQPQHF
TRBV2	12	TRBJ1-2	TRBD1	-	TGTGCCGCTAGGACAGGTTTCGATGGCTACACCTTC	CAARTGFDGYTF
TRBV19	16	TRBJ1-5	TRBD1	once	TGTGCCAGTAGTATAGTAGGGACAGGGAACAATCAGCCCCAGCATTTT	CASSIVGTGNNQPQHF
TRBV7-2	13	TRBJ1-2	-	-	TGTGCCAGCAGCTTACCTAGGGGATATGGCTACACCTTC	CASSLPRGYGYTF
TRBV30	15	TRBJ2-1	TRBD2	once	TGTGCCTGGAGCGGACTAGCGGCCCCCTACAATGAGCAGTTCTTC	CAWSGLAAPYNEQFF
TRBV15	13	TRBJ1-4	-	few	TGTGCCACCAGGTGGGGGGTCAATGAAAAACTGTTTTTT	CATRWGVNEKLFF
TRBV9	15	TRBJ2-7	-	few	TGTGCCAGCAGCGCCGGGACTCAAAGCTCCTACGAGCAGTACTTC	CASSAGTQSSYEQYF
TRBV29-1	11	TRBJ1-1	-	few	TGCAGCGTCGCGATTGGGCCTGAAGCTTTCTTT	CSVAIGPEAFF
TRBV11-3	16	TRBJ2-5	-	-	TGTGCCAGCAGCTTAGAGTCGGGGAGAGGCCAAGAGACCCAGTACTTC	CASSLESGRGQETQYF
TRBV10-3	15	TRBJ2-3	TRBD1	-	TGTGCCATCAGTGAGTCGAGACAGGGTCAAGATACGCAGTATTTT	CAISESRQGQDTQYF
TRBV7-6	15	TRBJ2-3	TRBD2	-	TGTGCCAGCCAGAAGCGGGATGCTTCCACAGATACGCAGTATTTT	CASQKRDASTDTQYF
TRBV18	16	TRBJ2-5	TRBD1	-	TGTGCCAGCTCACTCGCCTCCGGGACAGGGCAGGAGACCCAGTACTTC	CASSLASGTGQETQYF
TRBV9	15	TRBJ2-7	-	-	TGTGCCAGCAGCGTATCCGAGTGGGGCACCTACGAGCAGTACTTC	CASSVSEWGTYEQYF
TRBV11-3	16	TRBJ2-2	TRBD2	-	TGTGCCAGCAGCTCATTCGGGACTACGAACACCGGGGAGCTGTTTTTT	CASSSFGTTNTGELFF
TRBV18	16	TRBJ2-7	-	once	TGTGCCAGCTCACGAAAGTCCGGACAGATATCCTACGAGCAGTACTTC	CASSRKSGQISYEQYF
TRBV11-2	16	TRBJ2-5	-	once	TGTGCCAGCAGCTCTACAGGTTCTTCCTTCCAAGAGACCCAGTACTTC	CASSSTGSSFQETQYF
TRBV27	16	TRBJ2-1	TRBD2	-	TGTGCCAGCAGTTTATGGGGAGCGGGAGGGCGGGATGAGCAGTTCTTC	CASSLWGAGGRDEQFF
TRBV10-3	16	TRBJ2-2	TRBD1	-	TGTGCCATCAGTGTTCTGGGACAGAGATATACCGGGGAGCTGTTTTTT	CAISVLGQRYTGELFF
TRBV5-1	13	TRBJ1-1	TRBD1	-	TGCGCCAGCAGCTTTGGGACAGGTACTGAAGCTTTCTTT	CASSFGTGTEAFF